The 18 T cell receptor beta chains presented below share a single source sample, sequenced in a study of CD8+CD57+ T cells in acquired aplastic anemia. TCR beta VDJ and CDR3 were profiled, and genomic DNA was the template. One entry per CDR3 protein, called by TCRdb with MiXCR from the reads. In the table there are about 470,000 distinct CDR3 sequences, more than 25% of which are singletons. Patients included in sequencing had previously demonstrated CD8+CD57+ cell expansion by flow cytometry. Sequences were obtained from sorted CD4+, CD8+, or CD8+CD57+ T cells (not recorded which) from PBMCs. These receptors were collected from a human donor with aplastic anemia.

The chain recombines TRBV5-6 with TRBJ2-7; a possible D gene is TRBD2 (5 bases). V gave up 4 bases and J gave up 6 bases, with 23 bases separating them. CDR3 length: 16 residues. Per the germline V gene, CDR1 is SGHDT and CDR2 is YYEEEE. CDR3 amino acids: CASSARTGLDSAEQYF. CDR3 sequence (DNA): TGTGCCAGCAGCGCGCGGACCGGACTCGACTCTGCCGAGCAGTACTTC.

The chain links TRBV10-3 to TRBJ2-7; 7 bases are a match to TRBD2. V lost 10 bases and J lost 4; bases outside the gene matches: 16. The CDR3 extends over 15 amino acids. In germline, CDR1 is ENHRY, CDR2 SYGVKD. In DNA form, the CDR3 reads TGTGCCAGCAGATTTTCTAGCGGAACCTTATACGAGCAGTACTTC. Its translation is CASRFSSGTLYEQYF.

As for this clonotype: A much larger clone is a single base away; this may be a read error. Here the CDR3 DNA reads TGCAGCGTTCGATATTTTTGGTCCCGCGGGGGCATTGAAGCTTTCTTT. This translates into CSVRYFWSRGGIEAFF. The chain couples TRBV29-1 to TRBJ1-1, with TRBD1 as a possible D gene (6 bases). Trimming removed 5 bases at V and 7 bases at J, with 26 bases between. Germline CDR1 and CDR2: SQVTM and ANQGSEA. The CDR3 extends over 16 amino acids.

This clonotype was seen many times. V and J are TRBV2 and TRBJ1-5; D remains unclear. The CDR3 extends over 11 amino acids. Germline V gives CDR1 SNHLY, CDR2 FYNNEI. The V gene lost 3 bases and the J gene lost 9 bases, with 6 bases spanning the gap. The DNA of the CDR3 is TGTGCCAGCAGTGACTCTGGGCCCCAGCATTTT. Its translation is CASSDSGPQHF.

The V and J genes are TRBV7-3 and TRBJ1-4, with 11 bases matching TRBD1. CDR1 and CDR2 (germline): SGHTA, FQGTGA. The CDR3 runs to 15 residues. The V and J ends lost 4 bases and 8 bases, in that order; junction bases with no gene match: 6. In nucleotides, the CDR3 is TGTGCCAGCAGCTCCGGGACAGGGGGTGGCGAAAAACTGTTTTTT. This codes for CASSSGTGGGEKLFF. Complete variable domain (other parts from reference TRBV7-3 and TRBJ1-4): GAGVSQTPSNKVTEKGKYVELRCDPISGHTALYWYRQSLGQGPEFLIYFQGTGAADDSGLPNDRFFAVRPEGSVSTLKIQRTERGDSAVYLCASSSGTGGGEKLFFGSGTQLSVL.

J is TRBJ2-3 and V is TRBV6-5; weak D call: TRBD2 (7 bases). V was trimmed by 0 bases and J by 3 bases, leaving 13 bases between them. This CDR3 spans 16 amino acids. The germline V gene encodes CDR1 MNHEY and CDR2 SVGAGI. The CDR3 protein is CASSYSRGPGTDTQYF. CDR3 nucleotides: TGTGCCAGCAGTTACTCGCGGGGGCCGGGGACAGATACGCAGTATTTT.

This rearrangement joins TRBV19 to TRBJ2-7; 8 nucleotides match TRBD1. Trimming at V came to 7 bases and at J to 0 bases, leaving 5 bases not matched to a gene. There are 14 residues in the CDR3. Germline lookup yields CDR1 LNHDA and CDR2 SQIVND (reference sequence). The CDR3 is CASTRTGSSYEQYF. In DNA form, the CDR3 reads TGTGCCAGTACCAGGACAGGGAGCTCCTACGAGCAGTACTTC.

The chain carries TRBV5-1 and TRBJ2-3, with D tentatively TRBD1 (6 bases). Trimming pared 4 bases from V and 9 bases from J, leaving 12 bases between. CDR3 length: 12 residues. CDR1 and CDR2 (germline): SGHRS, YFSETQ. CDR3 loop: CASSGGESTQYF. CDR3 coding DNA: TGCGCCAGCAGCGGGGGCGAATCAACGCAGTATTTT.

V usage is TRBV11-2 and J usage is TRBJ2-7, with 11 bases fitting TRBD2. V dropped 1 base and J dropped 7; count of bases not matched to a gene: 15. The CDR3 has 18 amino acids. The germline CDR1 and CDR2 sequences are SGHAT and FQNNGV. The chain's CDR3 is CASSLGSSGLAVPGEQYF. As DNA, the CDR3 is TGTGCCAGCAGCTTAGGGTCTTCGGGACTAGCGGTTCCGGGTGAGCAGTACTTC. The complete variable domain, with remaining parts taken from reference TRBV11-2 and TRBJ2-7, reads EAGVAQSPRYKIIEKRQSVAFWCNPISGHATLYWYQQILGQGPKLLIQFQNNGVVDDSQLPKDRFSAERLKGVDSTLKIQPAKLEDSAVYLCASSLGSSGLAVPGEQYFGPGTRLTVT.

As regards this clonotype: A much bigger clone sits one base away, suggesting this may be a read error. The missing conserved phenylalanine or tryptophan at the end of this CDR3 makes a read error likely. The chain uses TRBV20-1 and TRBJ2-7; no clear D gene. The CDR3 is 14 amino acids. The V and J ends lost 3 bases and 0 bases respectively, with 12 bases between them. The germline CDR1 and CDR2 sequences are DFQATT and SNEGSKA (reference sequence). CDR3 nucleotides: TGCAGTGCTAGCCGTGCCATAAACTCCTACGAGCAGTACCTC. Protein product: CSASRAINSYEQYL.

This sequence joins TRBV10-3 and TRBJ1-1; no clear D gene. This CDR3 has 14 residues. With 10 bases removed from V and 1 base from J, the gap between germline ends came to 16 bases. CDR1 is ENHRY and CDR2 is SYGVKD in the germline V gene. DNA of the CDR3: TGTGCCAGCAGCCCGTCGGACGGGAACACTGAAGCTTTCTTT. As protein: CASSPSDGNTEAFF.

This clonotype appeared many times. CDR3 sequence: CASTSGGLGGYTF. The CDR3 coding sequence is TGTGCCAGCACCTCAGGGGGCCTGGGTGGCTACACCTTC. The rearrangement uses TRBV25-1 and TRBJ1-2; 8 bases fit TRBD1. This CDR3 is built from 13 residues. Germline V CDR1 and CDR2: MGHDK, SYGVNS. Losses at the gene ends were 7 bases for V and 7 bases for J; bases not matched to a gene: 8.

This clonotype was seen more than once but under ten times. This sequence joins TRBV20-1 and TRBJ2-7, with 11 positions matching TRBD2. The trim removed 0 bases at V and 2 bases at J, leaving 9 bases unmatched. The CDR3 spans 17 residues. From germline, CDR1 is DFQATT and CDR2 SNEGSKA (reference sequence). The CDR3 reads CSARDFSGRASAYEQYF. In DNA, the CDR3 is TGCAGTGCTAGAGATTTTAGCGGGAGGGCTTCAGCCTACGAGCAGTACTTC.

This clonotype was found once. The chain links TRBV7-3 to TRBJ2-1; D uncertain. Per germline, CDR1 SGHTA and CDR2 FQGTGA. Trimming took off 6 bases at V and 6 bases at J, with 15 bases between the two ends. The CDR3 is 14 residues long. Written as DNA, the CDR3 is TGTGCCAGCAGTTACCAACAGTCCGCCAATGAGCAGTTCTTC. As protein: CASSYQQSANEQFF. The whole variable domain, remainder taken from reference TRBV7-3 and TRBJ2-1, is GAGVSQTPSNKVTEKGKYVELRCDPISGHTALYWYRQSLGQGPEFLIYFQGTGAADDSGLPNDRFFAVRPEGSVSTLKIQRTERGDSAVYLCASSYQQSANEQFFGPGTRLTVL.

The chain couples TRBV5-6 to TRBJ2-2; perhaps TRBD1 as D (6 bases). The V and J ends lost 1 base and 2 bases respectively, with 15 bases between them. CDR3 length: 17 amino acids. The V gene's germline CDR1 is SGHDT and CDR2 YYEEEE. CDR3 protein: CASSLIWDTRNTGELFF. CDR3 in DNA: TGTGCCAGCAGCTTGATTTGGGACACGAGAAACACCGGGGAGCTGTTTTTT.

This clonotype was found a few times. This rearrangement joins TRBV2 to TRBJ2-7; tentatively, D is TRBD1 or TRBD2 (6 bases each). Trimming removed 4 bases at V and 4 bases at J, with 17 bases between. CDR1 SNHLY and CDR2 FYNNEI come from the germline V gene. The CDR3 spans 15 residues. The CDR3 here is CASSGRSGALYEQYF. CDR3 nucleotides: TGTGCCAGCAGTGGTCGCTCGGGGGCGCTTTACGAGCAGTACTTC. Full variable domain (outside the CDR3, taken from reference TRBV2 and TRBJ2-7): EPEVTQTPSHQVTQMGQEVILRCVPISNHLYFYWYRQILGQKVEFLVSFYNNEISEKSEIFDDQFSVERPDGSNFTLKIRSTKLEDSAMYFCASSGRSGALYEQYFGPGTRLTVT.

The V and J genes are TRBV19 and TRBJ1-6; D is uncertain. The CDR3 consists of 17 residues. V was shortened by 6 bases and J by 3 bases, with 18 bases between the two germline ends. Germline CDR1 reads LNHDA; CDR2 reads SQIVND (reference sequence). The CDR3 DNA reads as TGTGCCAGTAGATCTCGTGGTAGGAGTTACTATAATTCACCCCTCCACTTT. Encoded protein: CASRSRGRSYYNSPLHF.

On this clonotype: A single base separates this from a much larger clone, so it may be a read error. The rearrangement joins TRBV11-2 to TRBJ1-5, with D maybe TRBD1 (6 bases). The CDR3 length is 16 residues. V shed 2 bases and J shed 2 bases, with 13 bases lying between them. Germline V lookup: CDR1 SGHAT, CDR2 FQNNGV. The CDR3 loop is CASSLLGQYGNQPQHF. DNA for the CDR3: TGTGCCAGCAGCTTACTCGGACAGTATGGCAATCAGCCCCAGCATTTT. Looking up the rest from reference TRBV11-2 and TRBJ1-5 gives the full variable domain: EAGVAQSPRYKIIEKRQSVAFWCNPISGHATLYWYQQILGQGPKLLIQFQNNGVVDDSQLPKDRFSAERLKGVDSTLKIQPAKLEDSAVYLCASSLLGQYGNQPQHFGDGTRLSIL.